The source of this T cell receptor beta chain is a study of cytomegalovirus exposure and HLA in healthy donors. Findings and limits, study-wide: Cytomegalovirus status was reportedly diagnosed by the classifier with high specificity and sensitivity. The investigators catalogued 164 TCR beta chains as cytomegalovirus-associated. Specificity for CMV antigens was confirmed in vitro for a few of the CMV-associated chains. First-cohort TCR clusters tended to co-occur in the approximately 130 validation repertoires, a later analysis found.

The CDR3 extends over 13 amino acids. Germline CDR1 MNHNS, CDR2 SASEGT. Trimming removed 4 bases from V and 11 bases from J, with 15 bases in between. Measured with immunoSEQ multiplex PCR; TCRdb has only the in-frame clones, and not every one. The data contain roughly 60,000 clones, over 75% of them singletons. In the case of this clone: Its antigen is not identified.

The sequenced sample was PBMCs. The receptor was derived from a woman younger than 45 in good health and CMV-seronegative. The rearrangement links TRBV6-1 to TRBJ1-5; D is perhaps TRBD1 (6 bases). In DNA form, the CDR3 reads TGTGCCAGCAGTGGTGAGGCGGGGGCGACCCAGCATTTT. Its translation: CASSGEAGATQHF.